The 3 T cell receptor beta chains presented below share a single source sample, sequenced in a study of blood T cell repertoires in COVID-19. Sequenced by immunoSEQ multiplex PCR; TCRdb stores in-frame clones only, minus some. Of 400,000 to 500,000 clones in the sample, more than 80% are singletons; the top ten hold over 1.3%. Sequences were obtained from peripheral blood. Source of these receptors: a woman aged 30 to 39 with active or convalescent COVID-19.

The CDR3 DNA reads TGTGCCAGCAGCCGCGACAGGTTAGGAGAGACCCAGTACTTC. Protein: CASSRDRLGETQYF. J is TRBJ2-5 and V is TRBV4-2; perhaps TRBD1 as D (6 bases). In germline, CDR1 is LGHNA, CDR2 YNFKEQ. The CDR3 length is 14 residues. Trimming took off 4 bases at V and 4 bases at J, with 13 bases between the two ends.

J is TRBJ1-3 and V is TRBV25-1; possibly TRBD1 for D (5 bases). The germline CDR1 and CDR2 sequences are MGHDK and SYGVNS. The germline V and J ends were trimmed by 1 base and 3 bases, with 10 bases remaining between them. The length of the CDR3 is 15 residues. CDR3 loop: CASSESRVGGNTIYF. CDR3 nucleotides: TGTGCCAGCAGTGAATCCAGGGTGGGTGGAAACACCATATATTTT.

The CDR3 reads CASSVYGSGANVLTF. CDR3 DNA: TGTGCCAGCAGCGTATACGGCTCTGGGGCCAACGTCCTGACTTTC. This chain uses TRBV9 with TRBJ2-6, with unresolved D. The V end was cut by 1 base, the J end by 0 bases, with 5 bases between. CDR3 length equals 15 residues. Per germline, CDR1 SGDLS and CDR2 YYNGEE.